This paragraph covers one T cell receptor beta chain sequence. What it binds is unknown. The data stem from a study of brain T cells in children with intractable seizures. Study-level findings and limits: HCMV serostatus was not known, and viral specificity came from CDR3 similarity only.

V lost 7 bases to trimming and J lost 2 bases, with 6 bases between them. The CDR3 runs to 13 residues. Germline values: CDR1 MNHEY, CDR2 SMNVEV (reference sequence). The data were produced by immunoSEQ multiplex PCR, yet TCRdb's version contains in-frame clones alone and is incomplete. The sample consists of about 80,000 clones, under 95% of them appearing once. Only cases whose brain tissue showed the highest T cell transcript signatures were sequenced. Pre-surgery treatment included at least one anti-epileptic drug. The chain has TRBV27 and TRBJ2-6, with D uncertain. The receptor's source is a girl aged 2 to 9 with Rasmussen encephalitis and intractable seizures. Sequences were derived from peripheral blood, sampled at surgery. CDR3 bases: TGTGCCAGCACCGCGACTGGGGCCAACGTCCTGACTTTC. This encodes CASTATGANVLTF.